This entry lists 19 T cell receptor beta chains sequenced from one sample in a study of T cell clonality in common variable immunodeficiency. TCRdb's table, derived via immunoSEQ multiplex PCR, lists solely in-frame clones and lacks some. The sample shows tens of thousands of clones, none of them appearing just once. Material: peripheral blood mononuclear cells. These TCRs come from a person between 18 and 75 years old in good health.

By sample share, this clone is medium-sized. The CDR3 bases that were read are TGTGCCAGCAGCTTAGAGCGCGGGACAGAA. Its protein is CASSLERGTE. The complete CDR3 reads CASSLERGTEAFF. The chain links TRBV7-9 to TRBJ1-1; possible D gene TRBD1, 6 bases. The CDR3 is cut off 3 residues early in the read; its end comes from the germline J gene. CDR3 size: 13 residues. The germline CDR1 and CDR2 sequences are SEHNR and FQNEAQ (reference sequence).

This clone was seen at least ten times. The CDR3 is cut off 3 residues early in the read; its end comes from the germline J gene. The rearrangement joins TRBV18 to TRBJ2-2; 9 bases agree with TRBD1. V gave up 0 bases and J gave up 6 bases; unmatched junction bases: 5. Germline assignment: CDR1 KGHSH and CDR2 LQKENI. The CDR3 spans 16 residues. CDR3 residues: CASSPPTGGKSGELFF. CDR3 DNA, as far as it was read: TGTGCCAGCTCACCACCAACAGGGGGCAAATCCGGGGAG.

This clone was counted many times. The CDR3 region is CASRRGRSETQYF. The covered CDR3 bases are TGTGCCAGCCGGCGGGGGAGGAGCGAGACC. The chain couples TRBV18 to TRBJ2-5, with 7 bases matching TRBD2. The sequence runs out 3 residues before the end of the CDR3; the remainder is reconstructed from the germline J gene. CDR3 length equals 13 residues. The J segment lost 5 bases and the V segment lost 8 bases, leaving 8 bases of the junction unmatched. Germline V gene data show CDR1 as KGHSH and CDR2 as LQKENI. Full variable domain (rest looked up from reference TRBV18 and TRBJ2-5): NAGVMQNPRHLVRRRGQEARLRCSPMKGHSHVYWYRQLPEEGLKFMVYLQKENIIDESGMPKERFSAEFPKEGPSILRIQQVVRGDSAAYFCASRRGRSETQYFGPGTRLLVL.

Many counts were recorded for this clone. The observed sequence ends 3 residues before the CDR3 terminus, with the missing tail filled in from the germline J gene. The chain is built from TRBV7-9 and TRBJ2-7; 7 bases are shared with TRBD1. The CDR3 has 15 amino acids. The J segment lost 2 bases and the V segment lost 5 bases, leaving 9 bases of the junction unmatched. The germline V gene has CDR1 SEHNR and CDR2 FQNEAQ (reference sequence). CDR3 DNA (partial): TGTGCCAGCAGCCCAAGGACAGGCGGCACCTACGAG. Translation gives CASSPRTGGTYE. The entire CDR3 is CASSPRTGGTYEQYF.

This clone was counted ten times or more. Sequencing ends 3 residues short of the CDR3 end; the germline J gene provides the rest. V is TRBV10-3 and J is TRBJ1-2; D is undetermined. This CDR3 spans 14 amino acids. CDR1 ENHRY and CDR2 SYGVKD come from the germline V gene. CDR3 DNA (partial): TGTGCCATCAAGGAAACGGGTGATCGTCGGGGC. Protein product: CAIKETGDRRG. The entire CDR3 is CAIKETGDRRGYTF.

In its sample, this clone was seen many times. CDR3 in amino acids: CASSDLIRGTQYF. The sequenced CDR3 bases are TGTGCCAGCAGCGACCTGATCCGAGGGACC. The chain combines TRBV9 with TRBJ2-5; D is uncertain. The DNA ends 3 residues before the CDR3 does, and the rest of the CDR3 is filled in from the germline J gene. The CDR3 sequence is 13 residues long. Trimming removed 3 bases from V and 7 bases from J, with 13 bases in between. From germline, CDR1 is SGDLS and CDR2 YYNGEE.

This clone was observed many times. The CDR3 goes on 3 residues after the read ends, and that part is filled in from the germline J gene. The chain couples TRBV15 to TRBJ1-1, with D maybe TRBD1 (6 bases). The V end lost 0 bases, the J end lost 5 bases, and 10 bases lay between the germline ends. The germline gives CDR1 LNHNV, CDR2 YYDKDF (reference sequence). The CDR3 sequence is 14 residues long. The sequenced CDR3 bases are TGTGCCACCAGCAGAGATCGGGGGGCTACTGAA. Translating gives CATSRDRGATE. The CDR3, in full, reads CATSRDRGATEAFF.

About this clone: With the read ending 3 residues before the CDR3 end, the germline J gene is used to fill in that end. The chain has TRBV7-2 and TRBJ1-5; D not resolved. CDR3 length: 14 amino acids. The germline CDR1 and CDR2 sequences are SGHTA and FQGNSA. The V end lost 7 bases, the J end lost 0 bases, and 10 bases lay between the germline ends. The CDR3 bases that were read are TGTGCCAGCACAGGCCGAAATAGCAATCAGCCC. Protein: CASTGRNSNQP. The full CDR3 protein is CASTGRNSNQPQHF.

This clone has ten or more counts. The CDR3 extends 3 residues past the end of the read, so its final part is completed from the germline J gene. The chain uses TRBV20-1 and TRBJ2-7; TRBD2 aligns across 7 bases. The CDR3 runs to 12 residues. V was clipped by 5 bases and J by 2 bases; unmatched bases: 3. Germline CDR1 is DFQATT and CDR2 is SNEGSKA (reference sequence). The CDR3 reads CSAATSAYEQYF. Incomplete CDR3 DNA: TGCAGTGCTGCCACTAGCGCCTACGAG.

This clone was observed a handful of times. The read ends 3 residues before the CDR3 terminus; that terminus is restored from the germline J gene. The gene calls are TRBV18 and TRBJ2-1; TRBD2 agrees at 9 bases. The CDR3 is made up of 15 amino acids. Germline trimming cut 6 bases from V and 6 bases from J; bases unmatched to any gene: 9. CDR1 and CDR2 (germline): KGHSH, LQKENI. CDR3 sequence: CASSPERGASNEQFF. CDR3 DNA, as far as it was read: TGTGCCAGCTCTCCCGAGCGGGGGGCTTCCAATGAG.

This clone was picked up many times. The observed sequence ends 3 residues before the CDR3 terminus, with the missing tail filled in from the germline J gene. This sequence joins TRBV30 and TRBJ1-2; 8 bases fit TRBD1. The CDR3 runs to 12 residues. Germline CDR1 GTSNPN, CDR2 SVGIG (reference sequence). Trimming at V came to 3 bases and at J to 6 bases, leaving 3 bases not matched to a gene. The CDR3 reads CAWSEGQDGYTF. The sequenced part of the CDR3 DNA is TGTGCCTGGAGCGAGGGACAGGATGGC. Based on the CDR3 plus reference TRBV30 and TRBJ1-2, the full variable domain is SQTIHQWPATLVQPVGSPLSLECTVEGTSNPNLYWYRQAAGRGLQLLFYSVGIGQISSEVPQNLSASRPQDRQFILSSKKLLLSDSGFYLCAWSEGQDGYTFGSGTRLTVV.

This clone was counted many times. The read falls 3 residues short of the CDR3 end, and the missing part is taken from the germline J gene. V and J are TRBV2 and TRBJ1-4; 8 nucleotides line up with TRBD1. The germline V gene encodes CDR1 SNHLY and CDR2 FYNNEI. V trimming: 7 bases; J trimming: 7 bases; junction bases outside the gene matches: 17. The CDR3 spans 17 residues. This chain's CDR3 is CASIPNWTGKGIEKLFF. Incomplete CDR3 DNA: TGTGCCAGCATTCCAAATTGGACAGGGAAGGGGATTGAAAAA.

This clone occurred many times. Sequencing ends 3 residues short of the CDR3 end; the germline J gene provides the rest. This chain connects TRBV19 to TRBJ1-3; D remains unclear. Germline loops: CDR1 LNHDA, CDR2 SQIVND (reference sequence). Trimming took 6 bases from V and 0 from J, leaving 6 bases between them. The CDR3 consists of 13 residues. The CDR3 sequence is CASRQNSGNTIYF. CDR3 bases read: TGTGCCAGTAGACAGAACTCTGGAAACACC.

This clone was counted at least ten times. The read falls 3 residues short of the CDR3 end, and the missing part is taken from the germline J gene. The rearrangement uses TRBV10-3 and TRBJ2-5, with TRBD1 as a possible D gene (5 bases). This CDR3 contains 12 residues. Germline lookup yields CDR1 ENHRY and CDR2 SYGVKD. The V end was cut by 10 bases, the J end by 5 bases, with 14 bases between. Partial CDR3 DNA: TGTGCCACCCTAGACAGTGAGGAGACC. This translates into CATLDSEET. The whole CDR3 is CATLDSEETQYF.

In regard to this clone: The read is 3 residues too short to cover the CDR3 end, so that end is filled in from the germline J gene. The chain carries TRBV7-2 and TRBJ2-3; TRBD2 agrees at 10 bases. Per germline, CDR1 SGHTA and CDR2 FQGNSA. The CDR3 has 15 amino acids. CDR3 sequence reads: CASSYSGGIQETQYF. The covered CDR3 bases are TGTGCCAGCAGTTATAGCGGGGGGATTCAAGAGACG.

Concerning this clone itself: The sequenced fragment ends 3 residues before the CDR3 boundary, so the rest is inferred from the germline J gene. The chain combines TRBV7-6 with TRBJ2-5; 8 bases are a match to TRBD1. Trimming removed 4 bases from V and 2 bases from J; junction bases left unmatched: 9. The CDR3 loop spans 16 amino acids. Germline lookup yields CDR1 SGHVS and CDR2 FNYEAQ. The CDR3 sequence is CASSSGQAYLQETQYF. Partial CDR3 DNA: TGTGCCAGCAGCTCGGGACAGGCATACCTTCAAGAGACC.

At least ten counts were recorded for this clone. The read ends 3 residues before the CDR3 terminus; that terminus is restored from the germline J gene. J is TRBJ2-2 and V is TRBV10-3; TRBD2 aligns across 8 bases. The CDR3 spans 17 residues. J lost 8 bases, V lost 0 bases, and 11 bases had no gene match. Germline V gene lookup returns CDR1 ENHRY and CDR2 SYGVKD. The sequenced CDR3 bases are TGTGCCATCAGTGAGTCTCAAGCGGGGGCCGCCACGGGGGAG. Translating it yields CAISESQAGAATGE. The CDR3 reads in full as CAISESQAGAATGELFF.

The sample holds many counts of this clone. The CDR3 is cut off 3 residues early in the read; its end comes from the germline J gene. The chain couples TRBV7-7 to TRBJ2-5; 11 bases align to TRBD2. The CDR3 length is 15 residues. V lost 4 bases and J lost 2; bases outside the gene matches: 3. The germline gives CDR1 SSHAT, CDR2 FNYEAQ (reference sequence). The CDR3 loop is CASSSGLAVQETQYF. The DNA read from the CDR3 is TGTGCCAGCAGCTCGGGACTAGCGGTACAAGAGACC.

There are many counts of this clone. The read finishes 3 residues shy of the CDR3 end, and the germline J gene is used to complete it. This rearrangement joins TRBV19 to TRBJ2-2; TRBD2 might be the D (6 bases). Trimming took 2 bases from V and 6 from J, leaving 16 bases between them. The V gene's germline CDR1 is LNHDA and CDR2 SQIVND (reference sequence). The CDR3 is made up of 16 amino acids. CDR3 DNA (partial): TGTGCCAGTAGTATAAAAAGAGGCGGGGAGGCCGGGGAG. The encoded protein is CASSIKRGGEAGE. The full CDR3 protein is CASSIKRGGEAGELFF. Combining the CDR3 with reference TRBV19 and TRBJ2-2 gives the whole variable domain DGGITQSPKYLFRKEGQNVTLSCEQNLNHDAMYWYRQDPGQGLRLIYYSQIVNDFQKGDIAEGYSVSREKKESFPLTVTSAQKNPTAFYLCASSIKRGGEAGELFFGEGSRLTVL.